This note documents a single TCR beta chain sequence. Its antigen is still unknown. The CDR3 covers 14 residues. The germline V gene has CDR1 MNHNY and CDR2 SVGAGI (reference sequence). V was pared by 5 bases and J by 0 bases, with 4 bases of the junction left unmatched. The data are from a study of shared clonotypes between healthy human individuals. Per the authors' pipeline: For the immunoSEQ data, sequences were junction-only without quality scores, so filtering differed. Data came from immunoSEQ multiplex PCR; TCRdb stores just in-frame clones and leaves some out. V and J calls and clone size are given by that table; D and trimming were obtained from the DNA. The table includes 2 million to 2.5 million clones, just over 90% detected once. The study's findings and limits: Naive subsets generally exceeded memory subsets in estimated richness.

V and J are TRBV6-6 and TRBJ2-7; 7 positions match TRBD2. This clonotype was sampled from a man between 18 and 29 years old in good health. Some clones in this sample may be carry-over from other donors' samples. Sequences were obtained from naive CD4+ T cells from PBMCs. Described subset: CD45RA+ positively selected. Here the CDR3 reads CASSIGGTSYEQYF. CDR3 coding DNA: TGTGCCAGCAGTATCGGGGGGACCTCCTACGAGCAGTACTTC.